This T cell receptor (beta chain) is from a study of shared clonotypes between healthy human individuals. Germline CDR1 is LNHDA and CDR2 is SQIVND (reference sequence). This CDR3 region has 15 residues. Trimming took 6 bases from V and 14 from J, leaving 23 bases between them. Worth noting for this clone: What it binds is unknown.

Per the original methods: ImmunoSEQ output lacked quality scores and full-length reads, limiting matched filtering. TCRdb's copy holds only in-frame clones and misses some; the assay was immunoSEQ multiplex PCR. That table furnishes V, J and clone size, whereas the DNA furnished D and trimming. The data show more than 2 million clones, around 96% seen once. Points from the study as a whole: Some naive CD4 clonotypes, around 5%, turned up in common across a few donors. Sampling covered nothing but blood. Tissue TCR repertoires likely differ from those found in blood.

CD8 cells classed as naive were CD45RO-negative and positively selected for CCR7, excluding terminally differentiated effector memory CD45RA+ cells. Adult Caucasians living in Nashville, Tennessee made up all of the donors. The sequenced sample was naive CD8+ T cells sorted from blood. This sequence joins TRBV19 and TRBJ1-6; perhaps TRBD1 as D (5 bases). This sequence originates from a man aged 18-30 years in good health. The CDR3 here is CASSTEWGTPLTLHF. In nucleotides, the CDR3 is TGTGCCAGTAGCACCGAATGGGGGACGCCACTCACCCTCCACTTT.